A selection of T cell receptor beta chains follows, all from one sample in a study of human T cells and chemical hapten exposure. One entry per CDR3 protein, called by TCRdb with MiXCR from the RACE reads. The profile shows fewer than 300,000 distinct CDR3 sequences, about 8.6% of them singletons. Sequenced material: whole blood, taken in connection with sensitization to the hapten diphenylcyclopropenone (DPC). All receptors come from a woman aged 40-49 years with alopecia areata. Some clones in this sample may be carry-over from other donors' samples. The CDR3 runs from the conserved cysteine through the conserved F or W. Fields, in order: D gene, clone size, J gene, CDR3 length, V gene, CDR3 protein, CDR3 DNA. A D gene is named only where the DNA matches it firmly. Where a row states a size, it is once, few, many or the class of an expanded clone; other rows omit it.

D: TRBD2; size: -; J: TRBJ2-1; length: 14; V: TRBV28; CDR3: CASKGTSIHNEQFF; DNA: TGTGCCAGCAAGGGGACTAGTATTCACAATGAGCAGTTCTTC
D: -; size: many; J: TRBJ1-6; length: 15; V: TRBV5-1; CDR3: CASSTLPRNNSPLHF; DNA: TGCGCCAGCAGCACCTTACCCCGGAACAATTCACCCCTCCACTTT
D: -; size: -; J: TRBJ2-3; length: 14; V: TRBV24-1; CDR3: CATSSPAPTDTQYF; DNA: TGTGCCACCAGTTCTCCAGCTCCCACAGATACGCAGTATTTT
D: -; size: few; J: TRBJ2-7; length: 14; V: TRBV12-3/TRBV12-4; CDR3: CASTLTGPSYEQYF; DNA: TGTGCCAGCACCCTCACGGGACCCTCCTACGAGCAGTACTTC
D: TRBD1; size: -; J: TRBJ2-3; length: 16; V: TRBV4-1; CDR3: CASSLASDREGQTQYF; DNA: TGCGCCAGCAGCTTGGCGTCGGACAGGGAAGGCCAAACGCAGTATTTT
D: TRBD1; size: -; J: TRBJ2-2; length: 16; V: TRBV7-6; CDR3: CVSSASGTGKPGELFF; DNA: TGTGTCAGCAGCGCCTCCGGGACAGGGAAGCCCGGGGAGCTGTTTTTT
D: TRBD2; size: -; J: TRBJ2-3; length: 15; V: TRBV7-2; CDR3: CASGRTSRNTDTQYF; DNA: TGTGCCAGCGGGCGGACTAGCAGAAACACAGATACGCAGTATTTT
D: TRBD2; size: many; J: TRBJ2-1; length: 14; V: TRBV7-9; CDR3: CASSPSGRPNEQFF; DNA: TGTGCCAGCAGCCCGAGCGGGAGGCCCAATGAGCAGTTCTTC
D: -; size: -; J: TRBJ2-3; length: 13; V: TRBV6-5; CDR3: CASSYRRGDTQYF; DNA: TGTGCCAGCAGTTACCGACGCGGGGATACGCAGTATTTT
D: -; size: -; J: TRBJ2-6; length: 16; V: TRBV5-4; CDR3: CASSPDRPSGANVLTF; DNA: TGTGCCAGCAGCCCTGACAGGCCCTCTGGGGCCAACGTCCTGACTTTC
D: -; size: few; J: TRBJ2-1; length: 17; V: TRBV20-1; CDR3: CSAPGTYLRETYNEQFF; DNA: TGCAGTGCGCCCGGGACCTACCTACGAGAAACGTACAATGAGCAGTTCTTC
D: TRBD1; size: -; J: TRBJ2-2; length: 15; V: TRBV5-1; CDR3: CASSLARGRGGELFF; DNA: TGCGCCAGCAGCTTGGCCAGGGGGCGCGGCGGGGAGCTGTTTTTT
D: TRBD2; size: few; J: TRBJ2-3; length: 18; V: TRBV11-2; CDR3: CASSLYTSGSLSTDTQYF; DNA: TGTGCCAGCAGCCTCTACACTAGCGGGAGCCTAAGCACAGATACGCAGTATTTT
D: TRBD2; size: -; J: TRBJ2-1; length: 15; V: TRBV7-9; CDR3: CASSITSGSYNEQFF; DNA: TGTGCCAGCAGCATCACTAGCGGCAGCTACAATGAGCAGTTCTTC
D: -; size: -; J: TRBJ2-5; length: 14; V: TRBV3-1; CDR3: CASSQAARRETQYF; DNA: TGTGCCAGCAGCCAAGCGGCTAGACGAGAGACCCAGTACTTC
D: -; size: few; J: TRBJ2-1; length: 16; V: TRBV4-2; CDR3: CASSQDIGDSSNEQFF; DNA: TGTGCCAGCAGCCAAGATATAGGAGACTCTTCCAATGAGCAGTTCTTC
D: -; size: few; J: TRBJ2-5; length: 14; V: TRBV5-1; CDR3: CASSLVDIGETQYF; DNA: TGCGCCAGCAGCTTGGTGGATATCGGAGAGACCCAGTACTTC